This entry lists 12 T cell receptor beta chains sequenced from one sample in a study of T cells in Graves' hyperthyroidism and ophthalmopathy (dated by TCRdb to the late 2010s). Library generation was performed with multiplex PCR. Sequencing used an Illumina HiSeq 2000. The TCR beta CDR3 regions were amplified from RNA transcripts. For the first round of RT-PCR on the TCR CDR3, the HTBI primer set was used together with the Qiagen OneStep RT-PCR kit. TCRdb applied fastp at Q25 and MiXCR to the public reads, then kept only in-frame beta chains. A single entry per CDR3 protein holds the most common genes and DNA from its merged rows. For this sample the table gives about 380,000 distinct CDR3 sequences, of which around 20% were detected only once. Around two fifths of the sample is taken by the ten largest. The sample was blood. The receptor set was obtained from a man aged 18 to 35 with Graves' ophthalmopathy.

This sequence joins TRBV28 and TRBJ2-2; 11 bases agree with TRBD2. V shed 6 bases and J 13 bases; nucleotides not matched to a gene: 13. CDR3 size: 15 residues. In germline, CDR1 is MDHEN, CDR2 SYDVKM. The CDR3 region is CASRELSGRVGTLFF. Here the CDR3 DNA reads TGTGCCAGCAGGGAGCTTAGCGGGAGGGTTGGGACGCTGTTTTTT.

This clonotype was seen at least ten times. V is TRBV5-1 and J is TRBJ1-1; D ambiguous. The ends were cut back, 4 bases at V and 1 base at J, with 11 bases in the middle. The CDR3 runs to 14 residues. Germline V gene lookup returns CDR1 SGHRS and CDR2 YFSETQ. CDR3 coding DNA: TGCGCCAGCAGCGTCCGCTACTCGAACACTGAAGCTTTCTTT. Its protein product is CASSVRYSNTEAFF.

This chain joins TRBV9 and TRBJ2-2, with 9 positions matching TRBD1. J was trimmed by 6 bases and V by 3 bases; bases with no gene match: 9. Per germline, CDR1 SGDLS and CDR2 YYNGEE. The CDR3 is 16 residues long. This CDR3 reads CASSAPGTGMAGELFF. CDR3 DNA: TGTGCCAGCAGCGCACCCGGGACAGGGATGGCCGGGGAGCTGTTTTTT.

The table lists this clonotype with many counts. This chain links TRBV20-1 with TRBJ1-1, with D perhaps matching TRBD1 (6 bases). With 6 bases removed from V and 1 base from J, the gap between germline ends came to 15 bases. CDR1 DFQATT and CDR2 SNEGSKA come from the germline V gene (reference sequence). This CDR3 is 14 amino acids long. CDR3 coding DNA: TGCAGTGCCCCACAGGGAGTAGCGAACACTGAAGCTTTCTTT. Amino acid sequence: CSAPQGVANTEAFF.

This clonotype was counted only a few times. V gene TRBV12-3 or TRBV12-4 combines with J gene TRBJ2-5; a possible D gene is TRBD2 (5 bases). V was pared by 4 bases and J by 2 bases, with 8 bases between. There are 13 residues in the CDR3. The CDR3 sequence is CASSSPGQETQYF. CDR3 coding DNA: TGTGCCAGCAGTTCCCCGGGGCAAGAGACCCAGTACTTC.

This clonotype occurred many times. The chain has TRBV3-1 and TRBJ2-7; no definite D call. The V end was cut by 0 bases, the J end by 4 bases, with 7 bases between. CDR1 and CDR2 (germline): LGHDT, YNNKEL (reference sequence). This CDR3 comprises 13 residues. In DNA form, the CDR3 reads TGTGCCAGCAGCCAAGATAGTCGGTACGAGCAGTACTTC. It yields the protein CASSQDSRYEQYF.

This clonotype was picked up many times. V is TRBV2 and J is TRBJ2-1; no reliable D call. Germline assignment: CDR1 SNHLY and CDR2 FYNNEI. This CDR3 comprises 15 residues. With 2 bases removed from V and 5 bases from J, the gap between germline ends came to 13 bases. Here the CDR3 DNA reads TGTGCCAGCAGTGAAAAGAGTGGGGTCCACAATGAGCAGTTCTTC. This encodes CASSEKSGVHNEQFF.

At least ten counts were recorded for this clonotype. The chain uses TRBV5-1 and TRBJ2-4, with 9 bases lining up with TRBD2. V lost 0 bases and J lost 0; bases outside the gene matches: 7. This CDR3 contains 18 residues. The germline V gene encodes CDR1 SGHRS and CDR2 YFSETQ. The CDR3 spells CASSLDAGGPLAKNIQYF. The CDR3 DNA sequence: TGCGCCAGCAGCTTGGATGCGGGGGGGCCGCTAGCCAAAAACATTCAGTACTTC.

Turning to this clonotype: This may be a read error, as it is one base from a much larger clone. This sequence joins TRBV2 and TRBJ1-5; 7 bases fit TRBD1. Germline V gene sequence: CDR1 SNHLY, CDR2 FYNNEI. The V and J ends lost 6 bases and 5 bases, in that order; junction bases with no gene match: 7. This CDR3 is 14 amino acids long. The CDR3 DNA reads TGTGCCAGCAGCGAGACAGGGAGGGATCAGCCCCAGCATTTT. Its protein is CASSETGRDQPQHF.

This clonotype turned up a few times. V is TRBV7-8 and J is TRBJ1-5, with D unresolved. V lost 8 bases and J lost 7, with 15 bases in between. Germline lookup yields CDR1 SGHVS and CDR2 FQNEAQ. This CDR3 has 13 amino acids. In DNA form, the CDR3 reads TGTGCCAGCCGGATGAGGGAAGGCCAGCCCCAGCATTTT. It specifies CASRMREGQPQHF.

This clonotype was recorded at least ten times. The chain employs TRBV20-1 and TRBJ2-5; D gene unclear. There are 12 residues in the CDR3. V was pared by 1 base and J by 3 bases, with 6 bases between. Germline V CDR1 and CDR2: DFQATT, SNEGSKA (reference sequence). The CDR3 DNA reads TGCAGTGCTAGAGGGCTAGAAGAGACCCAGTACTTC. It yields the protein CSARGLEETQYF.

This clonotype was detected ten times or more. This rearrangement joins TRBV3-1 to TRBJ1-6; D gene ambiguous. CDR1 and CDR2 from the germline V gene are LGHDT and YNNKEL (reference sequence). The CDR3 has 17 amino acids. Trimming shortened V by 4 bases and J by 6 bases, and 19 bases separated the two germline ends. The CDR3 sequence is CASSPAGSRAPNSPLHF. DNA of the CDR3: TGTGCCAGCAGCCCCGCCGGTTCGCGCGCGCCTAATTCACCCCTCCACTTT.